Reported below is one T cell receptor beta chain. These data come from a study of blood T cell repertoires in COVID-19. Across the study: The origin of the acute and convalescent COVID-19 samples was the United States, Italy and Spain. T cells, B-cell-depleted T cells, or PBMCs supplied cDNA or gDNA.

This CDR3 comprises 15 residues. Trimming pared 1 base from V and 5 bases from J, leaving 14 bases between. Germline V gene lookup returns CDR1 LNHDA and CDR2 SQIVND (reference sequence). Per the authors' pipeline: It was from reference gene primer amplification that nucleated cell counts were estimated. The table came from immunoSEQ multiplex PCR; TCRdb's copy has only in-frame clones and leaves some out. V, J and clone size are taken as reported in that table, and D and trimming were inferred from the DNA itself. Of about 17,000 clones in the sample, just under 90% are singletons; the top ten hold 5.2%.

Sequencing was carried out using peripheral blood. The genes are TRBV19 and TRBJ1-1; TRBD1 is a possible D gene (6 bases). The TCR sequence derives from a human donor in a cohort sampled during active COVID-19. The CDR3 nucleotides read TGTGCCAGTAGTATAGGAGCCCAGGGGAGTACTGAAGCTTTCTTT. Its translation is CASSIGAQGSTEAFF. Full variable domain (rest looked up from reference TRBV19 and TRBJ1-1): DGGITQSPKYLFRKEGQNVTLSCEQNLNHDAMYWYRQDPGQGLRLIYYSQIVNDFQKGDIAEGYSVSREKKESFPLTVTSAQKNPTAFYLCASSIGAQGSTEAFFGQGTRLTVV.